This TCR beta chain stems from a study of blood T cell repertoires in COVID-19. Study-wide context: The United States, Italy and Spain were the sources of the acute and convalescent COVID-19 samples.

Repertoires were generated with immunoSEQ multiplex PCR, while TCRdb's copy carries only in-frame clones and drops some. The sample consists of some 290,000 clones, roughly 91% of them appearing once. Germline V lookup: CDR1 SGHAT, CDR2 FQNNGV. The CDR3 totals 14 residues. The ends lost 7 bases at V and 4 bases at J; junction bases unmatched: 9. This clonotype was obtained from a woman in her thirties with COVID-19, enrolled during active disease. The J gene is TRBJ2-7, the V gene TRBV11-2; 8 nucleotides align to TRBD2. Sequencing used peripheral blood. The CDR3 nucleotides are TGTGCCAGCACTCCCGTAGCGGGGAATTACGAGCAGTACTTC. Amino acids: CASTPVAGNYEQYF.